This T cell receptor (beta chain) was recorded in a study of identical twins. Using its own MiXCR run on the 5' RACE reads, TCRdb lists one record per CDR3 protein. The repertoire holds about 790,000 distinct CDR3 sequences, roughly 18% seen once, with around 12% in the top ten. Deletions cut 5 bases from V and 5 bases from J, with 14 bases between. CDR3 length: 13 residues. The germline V gene has CDR1 DFQATT and CDR2 SNEGSKA (reference sequence). The same data also went into a second study, on T cells expressing NK-cell markers.

The chain combines TRBV20-1 with TRBJ2-3, with D tentatively TRBD1 or TRBD2 (6 bases each). Sequenced sample: PBMCs. This clonotype originated in a young woman in good health. CDR3 protein: CSALGGVGDTQYF. CDR3 bases: TGCAGTGCTCTGGGGGGCGTTGGAGATACGCAGTATTTT.